This TCR beta chain derives from a study of shared clonotypes between healthy human individuals. Across the whole study: CD8 memory received one plate per donor, CD8 naive two, CD4 memory three and CD4 naive three.

Trimming took 9 bases from V and 7 from J; bases not matched to a gene: 1. The CDR3 covers 13 residues. The germline V gene has CDR1 MNHEY and CDR2 SMNVEV (reference sequence). Study outcomes and limitations: Lower generation probabilities were found for non-shared clonotypes than for those shared by all four donors.

Per sorted-subset replicate PCR, input was approximately 200 ng DNA, representing about 32,000 T cell genomes. Clones were read by immunoSEQ multiplex PCR, and TCRdb kept only the in-frame ones, dropping some. This table has 2 million to 2.5 million clones, approximately 93% appearing once. As for this clone: Its antigen is still unknown.

This sequence originates from a man aged 18 to 30 in good health. Some clones in this sample may be carry-over from other donors' samples. The V call is TRBV27, the J call TRBJ2-1; TRBD2 matches 15 bases. Sequenced input: naive CD4+ T cells from PBMCs. The subset was: CD45RA+ positively selected. CDR3 sequence: CASGTSGRNEQFF. The CDR3 bases are TGTGCCAGTGGGACTAGCGGGAGGAATGAGCAGTTCTTC.